This T cell receptor beta chain comes out of a study of beta chain features in type 1 diabetes. Notes on the study in general: For patients and controls alike, PCR might favor shorter templates to the same degree. In every one of the four CD4+ subsets, TCRB CDR3s were moderately but significantly shorter in Type 1 diabetes patients.

Germline CDR1 SQVTM, CDR2 ANQGSEA. The CDR3 runs to 15 residues. The V gene lost 7 bases and the J gene lost 0 bases, with 15 bases spanning the gap. This clone was recorded a few times. Its antigen is not identified. Since all of the isolated RNA was reverse transcribed, expressed TCRB transcripts were what got sequenced. Profiled with immunoSEQ multiplex PCR; TCRdb holds only in-frame clones, not every one. The sample contains roughly 400,000 clones, roughly 9.8% of which appear only once. The sequenced sample consisted of central memory CD4+ T cells from blood. This receptor was obtained from a man between 25 and 39 years old with type 1 diabetes. The chain couples TRBV29-1 to TRBJ2-2; tentatively, D is TRBD1 or TRBD2 (6 bases each). CDR3 protein: CSASRGVPNTGELFF. The DNA for the CDR3 is TGCAGCGCCAGTAGGGGGGTTCCGAACACCGGGGAGCTGTTTTTT.